The 18 T cell receptor beta chains reported below all come from one sample, sequenced in a study of OX40 agonist ivuxolimab in advanced cancers. Profiling relied on immunoSEQ multiplex PCR, and the TCRdb table lists in-frame clones only, not all of them. Here the sample spans 19,000 or so clones, about 80% being singletons. Sample: CD4+ or CD8+ T cells sorted from blood, taken in a trial of the OX40 agonist ivuxolimab. All receptors come from an adult with an advanced solid tumor such as melanoma, head and neck, liver or kidney cancer.

The rearrangement links TRBV4-1 to TRBJ1-5; the match to TRBD1 covers 11 bases. Germline CDR1 is MGHRA and CDR2 is YSYEKL. Germline trimming cut 5 bases from V and 7 bases from J; bases unmatched to any gene: 10. CDR3 length: 16 residues. DNA of the CDR3: TGCGCCAGCAGCAAAGGGGGACAGGGGGATAACCAGCCCCAGCATTTT. Amino acid sequence: CASSKGGQGDNQPQHF.

The genes are TRBV4-3 and TRBJ2-5, with a tentative D call TRBD2 (5 bases). Per germline, CDR1 LGHNA and CDR2 YSLEER. The CDR3 loop spans 14 amino acids. The V end lost 0 bases, the J end lost 2 bases, and 7 bases lay between the germline ends. The CDR3 DNA follows: TGCGCCAGCAGCCAAGATACTAGGCAAGAGACCCAGTACTTC. It yields the protein CASSQDTRQETQYF.

The chain recombines TRBV25-1 with TRBJ1-6, with TRBD1 identical over 8 bases. Germline assignment: CDR1 MGHDK and CDR2 SYGVNS. After removal of 3 bases from V and 12 bases from J, the junction contained 10 bases not matched to a gene. The CDR3 loop spans 15 amino acids. The CDR3 DNA follows: TGTGCCAGCAGTGACACTGGGACAGGCTGGCAACCCCTCCACTTT. Protein product: CASSDTGTGWQPLHF.

The count of this clone is one. The chain combines TRBV19 with TRBJ1-4; D unresolved. Germline-derived CDR1 and CDR2 are LNHDA and SQIVND (reference sequence). Trimming took off 7 bases at V and 0 bases at J, with 12 bases between the two ends. The CDR3 length is 15 residues. CDR3 region: CASITRGATNEKLFF. The CDR3 nucleotides read TGTGCCAGTATCACTCGCGGAGCAACTAATGAAAAACTGTTTTTT.

This sequence joins TRBV19 and TRBJ1-2, with 7 positions matching TRBD1. Germline CDR1 LNHDA, CDR2 SQIVND (reference sequence). The CDR3 runs to 14 residues. J was trimmed by 3 bases and V by 11 bases; bases with no gene match: 12. The CDR3 region has the DNA TGTGCCGCCCACCCTCCGACAGGGTACTATGGCTACACCTTC. Encoded protein: CAAHPPTGYYGYTF.

CDR3 sequence: CASSLAGTSYNEQFF. The CDR3 DNA is TGTGCCAGCAGTTTAGCCGGGACATCCTACAATGAGCAGTTCTTC. The chain is built from TRBV28 and TRBJ2-1, with D perhaps TRBD1 (6 bases). With 2 bases removed from V and 1 base from J, the gap between germline ends came to 9 bases. The CDR3 contains 15 residues. Germline V gene data show CDR1 as MDHEN and CDR2 as SYDVKM.

V gene TRBV4-1 combines with J gene TRBJ2-1; D gene uncertain. V lost 1 base, J lost 8 bases, and 6 bases lay in between. The CDR3 length is 12 residues. From germline, CDR1 is MGHRA and CDR2 YSYEKL. The CDR3 region is CASSQGYYEQFF. In nucleotides, the CDR3 is TGCGCCAGCAGCCAAGGATATTATGAGCAGTTCTTC.

This clone was counted only a few times. This rearrangement joins TRBV29-1 to TRBJ1-2; 10 positions agree with TRBD1. Germline lookup yields CDR1 SQVTM and CDR2 ANQGSEA. Losses at the gene ends were 7 bases for V and 3 bases for J; bases not matched to a gene: 8. The CDR3 consists of 14 residues. CDR3 amino acids: CSAHGTGEDYGYTF. CDR3 coding DNA: TGCAGCGCCCATGGGACAGGGGAGGACTATGGCTACACCTTC. Full variable domain (missing parts from reference TRBV29-1 and TRBJ1-2): SAVISQKPSRDICQRGTSLTIQCQVDSQVTMMFWYRQQPGQSLTLIATANQGSEATYESGFVIDKFPISRPNLTFSTLTVSNMSPEDSSIYLCSAHGTGEDYGYTFGSGTRLTVV.

The chain couples TRBV19 to TRBJ1-5; D is perhaps TRBD1 (6 bases). Germline-derived CDR1 and CDR2 are LNHDA and SQIVND (reference sequence). V was clipped by 5 bases and J by 3 bases, with 11 bases between them. The CDR3 spans 14 residues. The CDR3 nucleotides read TGTGCCAGTAGTTACAGGGATCCCAATCAGCCCCAGCATTTT. Translated: CASSYRDPNQPQHF. Based on the CDR3 plus reference TRBV19 and TRBJ1-5, the full variable domain is DGGITQSPKYLFRKEGQNVTLSCEQNLNHDAMYWYRQDPGQGLRLIYYSQIVNDFQKGDIAEGYSVSREKKESFPLTVTSAQKNPTAFYLCASSYRDPNQPQHFGDGTRLSIL.

The chain recombines TRBV9 with TRBJ1-1; no clear D gene. Per germline, CDR1 SGDLS and CDR2 YYNGEE. V lost 2 bases to trimming and J lost 1 base, with 12 bases between them. The length of the CDR3 is 15 residues. DNA of the CDR3: TGTGCCAGCAGCGTCGATCACCGGGGGAACACTGAAGCTTTCTTT. Translated: CASSVDHRGNTEAFF.

The V call is TRBV7-9, the J call TRBJ1-1; TRBD1 matches at 8 bases. V gave up 4 bases and J gave up 5 bases; unmatched junction bases: 3. CDR1 is SEHNR, CDR2 FQNEAQ, per germline (reference sequence). This CDR3 spans 13 amino acids. The CDR3 DNA follows: TGTGCCAGCAGCTCAGGGGGCTGGACTGAAGCTTTCTTT. Protein: CASSSGGWTEAFF.

The rearrangement uses TRBV11-2 and TRBJ1-2; 12 bases match TRBD1. J gave up 6 bases and V 1 base, and 6 bases lay outside the gene matches. From germline, CDR1 is SGHAT and CDR2 FQNNGV. This CDR3 is 16 amino acids long. The CDR3 DNA is TGTGCCAGCAGCTTAGGTGGGACAGGGGGCGCGAATGGCTACACCTTC. It specifies CASSLGGTGGANGYTF.

This clone was observed once. The chain uses TRBV28 and TRBJ2-5; 7 positions match TRBD2. In germline, CDR1 is MDHEN, CDR2 SYDVKM. The J segment lost 4 bases and the V segment lost 4 bases, leaving 9 bases of the junction unmatched. This CDR3 has 15 residues. The CDR3 spells CASSYLAVGAETQYF. CDR3 DNA: TGTGCCAGCAGTTACCTAGCGGTTGGGGCAGAGACCCAGTACTTC.

This chain links TRBV27 with TRBJ2-6; no clear D. The CDR3 is 17 residues long. CDR1 and CDR2 (germline): MNHEY, SMNVEV (reference sequence). The V and J ends lost 8 bases and 0 bases respectively, with 17 bases between them. CDR3 region: CASGLRDTGSGANVLTF. In DNA form, the CDR3 reads TGTGCCAGCGGCCTCCGAGACACCGGCTCTGGGGCCAACGTCCTGACTTTC.

The CDR3 DNA sequence: TGTGCCAGCAGTTTAGAAGGGAGCGGCTATGGCTACACCTTC. This codes for CASSLEGSGYGYTF. This chain connects TRBV28 to TRBJ1-2, with D unclear. Germline assignment: CDR1 MDHEN and CDR2 SYDVKM. The CDR3 sequence is 14 residues long. V was pared by 2 bases and J by 4 bases, with 11 bases between.

This clone was counted once. The J gene is TRBJ2-1, the V gene TRBV5-4, with 11 bases fitting TRBD2. The CDR3 is 17 residues long. CDR1 and CDR2 (germline): SGHNT, YYREEE (reference sequence). The trim removed 2 bases at V and 4 bases at J, leaving 8 bases unmatched. The CDR3 nucleotides read TGTGCCAGCAGCTTAATAGCGGGGGGGCCGAGTTACAATGAGCAGTTCTTC. Its protein product is CASSLIAGGPSYNEQFF.

The J gene is TRBJ1-2, the V gene TRBV7-9; D is possibly TRBD1 (6 bases). The CDR3 has 16 residues. The V end was cut by 1 base, the J end by 9 bases, with 21 bases between. The germline V gene encodes CDR1 SEHNR and CDR2 FQNEAQ (reference sequence). The CDR3 region has the DNA TGTGCCAGCAGCTTAGATTTTCCGGGACCAGGGGTCCGCTACACCTTC. Its translation: CASSLDFPGPGVRYTF.

The genes are TRBV12-2 and TRBJ2-1; the table's D call of TRBD1 was not tested on the DNA. TRBV12-2 is noted as a pseudogene. This CDR3 has 13 amino acids. In DNA, the CDR3 is TGTGCAAGTCGCTTAGTAGGGGGCAATGAGCAGTTCTTC. Amino acids: CASRLVGGNEQFF.